This T cell receptor beta chain came from a study of blood T cell repertoires in COVID-19. For the study at large: COVID-19 samples collected from the United States, Italy and Spain covered acute and convalescent phases.

The assay was immunoSEQ multiplex PCR, and TCRdb's table has in-frame clones only and misses some. The sample includes fewer than 350,000 clones, about 90% of them seen just once. What was sequenced was PBMCs or T cells enriched from blood (not recorded which). The sequence was collected from a woman under 40 with acute COVID-19.

CDR3 amino acids: CSVGGLRSGANVLTF. CDR3 coding DNA: TGCAGCGTTGGGGGGCTGCGCTCTGGGGCCAACGTCCTGACTTTC. This chain joins TRBV29-1 and TRBJ2-6; a weak D match, TRBD1 (6 bases). The V end was cut by 4 bases, the J end by 0 bases, with 10 bases between. The CDR3 runs 15 residues. Germline CDR1 and CDR2: SQVTM and ANQGSEA. The full variable domain, its missing parts supplied by reference TRBV29-1 and TRBJ2-6, is SAVISQKPSRDICQRGTSLTIQCQVDSQVTMMFWYRQQPGQSLTLIATANQGSEATYESGFVIDKFPISRPNLTFSTLTVSNMSPEDSSIYLCSVGGLRSGANVLTFGAGSRLTVL.